The source of this TCR beta chain is a study of blood T cell repertoires in COVID-19. CDR3 length equals 16 residues. Germline CDR1 reads SGHRS; CDR2 reads YFSETQ. V lost 4 bases, J lost 4 bases, and 5 bases stayed unmatched. In assigning cohorts, the study relied on participant-reported clinical history. Sequencing was performed with immunoSEQ multiplex PCR; in TCRdb, only in-frame clones are kept and a portion is missing. The table lists roughly 180,000 clones, around 85% of them singletons. The clonotype was recovered from a middle-aged man who had recovered from COVID-19. The specimen sequenced was PBMCs or T cells enriched from blood (not recorded which). The chain recombines TRBV5-1 with TRBJ2-3, with 14 bases identical to TRBD2. CDR3 protein: CASSTGLAGAPDTQYF. CDR3 DNA: TGCGCCAGCAGCACGGGACTAGCGGGAGCACCAGATACGCAGTATTTT.